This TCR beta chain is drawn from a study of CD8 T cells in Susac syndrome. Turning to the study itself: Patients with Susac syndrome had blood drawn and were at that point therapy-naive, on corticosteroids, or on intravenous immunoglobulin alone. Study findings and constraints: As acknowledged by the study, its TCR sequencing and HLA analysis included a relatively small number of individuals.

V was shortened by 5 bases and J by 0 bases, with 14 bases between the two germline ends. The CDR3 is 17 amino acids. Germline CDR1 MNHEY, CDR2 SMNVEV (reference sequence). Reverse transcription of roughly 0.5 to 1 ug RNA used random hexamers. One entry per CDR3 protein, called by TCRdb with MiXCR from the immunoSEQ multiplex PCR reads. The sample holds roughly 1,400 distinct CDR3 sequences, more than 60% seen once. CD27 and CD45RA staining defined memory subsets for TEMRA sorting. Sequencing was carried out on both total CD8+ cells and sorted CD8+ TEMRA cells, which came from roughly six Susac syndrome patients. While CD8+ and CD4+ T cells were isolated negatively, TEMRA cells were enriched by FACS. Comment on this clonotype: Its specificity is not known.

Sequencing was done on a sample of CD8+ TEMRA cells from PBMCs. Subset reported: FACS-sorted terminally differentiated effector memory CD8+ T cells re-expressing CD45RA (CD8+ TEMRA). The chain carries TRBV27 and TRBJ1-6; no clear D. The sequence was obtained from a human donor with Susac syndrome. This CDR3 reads CASSPRSALSYNSPLHF. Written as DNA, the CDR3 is TGTGCCAGCAGTCCCCGATCAGCGCTCTCCTATAATTCACCCCTCCACTTT.